The entry below describes one T cell receptor beta chain. This specimen comes from a study of blood T cell repertoires in COVID-19. Study-wide background: PBMCs, B-cell-depleted T cells, or T cells provided the cDNA or gDNA that made up the material.

CDR1 and CDR2 from the germline V gene are SNHLY and FYNNEI. The CDR3 length is 14 residues. Trimming stripped 4 bases from V and 7 bases from J, with 16 bases between. Clones were read by immunoSEQ multiplex PCR, and TCRdb kept only the in-frame ones, dropping some. The sample carries approximately 210,000 clones, around 90% recorded once. Adults between about 18 and 89 years of age took part from fewer than 30 US areas. The sequenced sample consisted of PBMCs or T cells enriched from blood (not recorded which). This receptor was taken from a woman aged 25 to 39 who had recovered from COVID-19. The V call is TRBV2, the J call TRBJ2-5; D is possibly TRBD2 (6 bases). The CDR3 reads CASSGMGLGGTQYF. CDR3 DNA sequence: TGTGCCAGCAGTGGAATGGGCCTCGGGGGGACCCAGTACTTC.